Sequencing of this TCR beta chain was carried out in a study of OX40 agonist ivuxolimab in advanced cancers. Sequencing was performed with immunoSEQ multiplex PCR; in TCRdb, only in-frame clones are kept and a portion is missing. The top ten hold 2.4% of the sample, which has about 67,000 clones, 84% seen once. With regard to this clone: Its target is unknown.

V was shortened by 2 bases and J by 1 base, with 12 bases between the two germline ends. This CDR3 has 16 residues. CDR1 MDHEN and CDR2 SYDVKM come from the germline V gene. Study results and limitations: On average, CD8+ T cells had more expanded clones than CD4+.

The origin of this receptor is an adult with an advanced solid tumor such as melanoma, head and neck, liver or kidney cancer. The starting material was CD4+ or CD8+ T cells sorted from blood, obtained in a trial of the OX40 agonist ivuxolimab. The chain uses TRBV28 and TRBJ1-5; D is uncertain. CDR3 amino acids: CASSLGPGTSNQPQHF. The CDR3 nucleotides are TGTGCCAGCAGTTTAGGGCCGGGTACGAGCAATCAGCCCCAGCATTTT. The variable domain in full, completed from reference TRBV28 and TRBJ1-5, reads DVKVTQSSRYLVKRTGEKVFLECVQDMDHENMFWYRQDPGLGLRLIYFSYDVKMKEKGDIPEGYSVSREKKERFSLILESASTNQTSMYLCASSLGPGTSNQPQHFGDGTRLSIL.